The 30 T cell receptor beta chains below were found in one sample sequenced in a study of T cell repertoires in cytomegalovirus infection. Antigens for these TCRs are unknown. TCRdb passed the reads through MiXCR, listing each CDR3 protein once. The sample holds about 900,000 distinct CDR3 sequences, roughly 30% seen once. This sample comprised cultured CD8+ T cells from PBMCs, obtained from culture after CMV antigen stimulation. Source of these receptors: a human donor in good health (CMV status not recorded). Some clones in this sample may be carry-over from other donors' samples.

The rearrangement links TRBV28 to TRBJ2-1; D perhaps matches TRBD1 (7 bases). Germline V CDR1 and CDR2: MDHEN, SYDVKM. The CDR3 has 15 amino acids. The V and J ends lost 5 bases and 4 bases respectively, with 15 bases between them. Written as DNA, the CDR3 is TGTGCCAGCAGTACGGCGGGACAGCCTTACAATGAGCAGTTCTTC. It is translated as CASSTAGQPYNEQFF.

This clonotype was seen a handful of times. V and J are TRBV6-5 and TRBJ2-1; D ambiguous. This CDR3 region has 15 residues. Germline lookup yields CDR1 MNHEY and CDR2 SVGAGI. Trimming stripped 2 bases from V and 3 bases from J, with 11 bases between. CDR3 sequence reads: CASSYVDPNYNEQFF. CDR3 bases: TGTGCCAGCAGTTACGTCGACCCCAACTACAATGAGCAGTTCTTC.

The chain is built from TRBV27 and TRBJ2-7, with TRBD1 as a possible D gene (6 bases). The V gene's germline CDR1 is MNHEY and CDR2 SMNVEV (reference sequence). Trimming cost V 6 bases and J 1 base, with 13 bases left between them. This CDR3 spans 14 amino acids. CDR3: CASRYQGSSYEQYV. The CDR3 DNA sequence: TGTGCCAGCAGATATCAGGGGTCTTCCTACGAGCAGTACGTC.

This clonotype has more than one count but fewer than ten. CDR3 DNA: TGTGCCAGCAGTTACTCGTCGTCCCAGGATACCCAGTACTTC. This codes for CASSYSSSQDTQYF. The chain uses TRBV6-5 and TRBJ2-5, with D unresolved. The germline CDR1 and CDR2 sequences are MNHEY and SVGAGI. The CDR3 contains 14 residues. V gave up 0 bases and J gave up 8 bases, with 13 bases separating them.

The sample holds a few counts of this clonotype. This sequence joins TRBV27 and TRBJ2-5; either TRBD1 or TRBD2 may fit D (5 bases each). The CDR3 is 15 amino acids. CDR1 MNHEY and CDR2 SMNVEV come from the germline V gene (reference sequence). Trimming shortened V by 0 bases and J by 2 bases, and 10 bases separated the two germline ends. The CDR3 protein is CASSLSGVLQETQYF. The DNA for the CDR3 is TGTGCCAGCAGTTTATCGGGGGTCTTACAAGAGACCCAGTACTTC.

This clonotype was seen a few times. The chain recombines TRBV6-2 or TRBV6-3 with TRBJ2-3; 9 bases map to TRBD2. J was trimmed by 6 bases and V by 0 bases; bases with no gene match: 4. The CDR3 is 15 residues long. Germline CDR1 reads MNHEY; CDR2 reads SVGEGT. The CDR3 here is CASSYSRGGLDTQYF. CDR3 sequence (DNA): TGTGCCAGCAGTTACTCGCGGGGGGGGCTTGATACGCAGTATTTT.

V gene TRBV6-2 or TRBV6-3 combines with J gene TRBJ2-3, with 9 bases matching TRBD2. J gave up 2 bases and V 8 bases, and 11 bases lay outside the gene matches. Germline lookup yields CDR1 MNHEY and CDR2 SVGEGT. CDR3 length: 16 amino acids. The CDR3 is CASGPTSGKPTDTQYF. Written as DNA, the CDR3 is TGTGCCAGCGGGCCGACTAGCGGAAAACCCACAGATACGCAGTATTTT.

The CDR3: CASSSVVFGDTEAFF. The CDR3 DNA sequence: TGTGCCAGCAGTTCAGTCGTTTTCGGGGACACTGAAGCTTTCTTT. The chain employs TRBV7-9 and TRBJ1-1; D is unresolved. Trimming removed 6 bases at V and 3 bases at J, with 17 bases between. CDR1 is SEHNR, CDR2 FQNEAQ, per germline (reference sequence). The CDR3 totals 15 residues.

Only a few counts were recorded for this clonotype. The rearrangement joins TRBV7-2 to TRBJ1-5, with D possibly being TRBD1 (5 bases). The germline V gene encodes CDR1 SGHTA and CDR2 FQGNSA. CDR3 length: 19 residues. The ends were cut back, 3 bases at V and 0 bases at J, with 21 bases in the middle. The CDR3 spells CASSLSGRARPYSNQPQHF. In nucleotides, the CDR3 is TGTGCCAGCAGCTTGTCGGGCAGGGCCAGGCCCTATAGCAATCAGCCCCAGCATTTT.

There are a few counts of this clonotype. The genes are TRBV19 and TRBJ1-4; tentative D call: TRBD1 (5 bases). The V and J ends lost 5 bases and 6 bases respectively, with 10 bases between them. CDR3 length equals 13 residues. CDR1 is LNHDA, CDR2 SQIVND, per germline (reference sequence). CDR3 sequence reads: CASSPDSDEKLFF. CDR3 DNA sequence: TGTGCCAGTAGTCCCGACAGTGATGAAAAACTGTTTTTT.

This clonotype was detected a few times. The rearrangement uses TRBV12-3 or TRBV12-4 and TRBJ2-1, with 8 bases fitting TRBD2. Trimming removed 3 bases from V and 4 bases from J; junction bases left unmatched: 8. This CDR3 has 16 amino acids. The CDR3 DNA follows: TGTGCCAGCAGTTTCCAGCGGGGGAGACCATACAATGAGCAGTTCTTC. This encodes CASSFQRGRPYNEQFF.

This clonotype was counted between two and nine times. V usage is TRBV7-6 and J usage is TRBJ2-5; D is perhaps TRBD1 or TRBD2 (6 bases each). Germline assignment: CDR1 SGHVS and CDR2 FNYEAQ. The length of the CDR3 is 16 residues. V was clipped by 4 bases and J by 2 bases, with 17 bases between them. DNA of the CDR3: TGTGCCAGCAGCTCCCTGAGTATAGGGGGGCAAGAGACCCAGTACTTC. This gives the protein CASSSLSIGGQETQYF.

This rearrangement joins TRBV5-4 to TRBJ2-3; 9 bases are shared with TRBD2. The CDR3 has 18 amino acids. With 0 bases clipped from V and 0 bases from J, the junction kept 8 bases outside the gene matches. Germline lookup yields CDR1 SGHNT and CDR2 YYREEE (reference sequence). In DNA, the CDR3 is TGTGCCAGCAGCTTGGCTAGCGGGGTTTGGGCTAGCACAGATACGCAGTATTTT. Translation gives CASSLASGVWASTDTQYF.

The chain is built from TRBV6-5 and TRBJ2-2; 8 bases agree with TRBD2. This CDR3 spans 17 amino acids. The V and J ends lost 0 bases and 7 bases, in that order; junction bases with no gene match: 10. Germline CDR1 is MNHEY and CDR2 is SVGAGI. CDR3 nucleotides: TGTGCCAGCAGTTACTCGATAACGGGGGGGCCCAACGGGGAGCTGTTTTTT. This sequence encodes CASSYSITGGPNGELFF.

In this sample, this clonotype turned up many times. The gene calls are TRBV11-1 and TRBJ1-1, with unresolved D. CDR3 length: 12 residues. The germline CDR1 and CDR2 sequences are SGHAT and FQDESV (reference sequence). Trimming took off 0 bases at V and 11 bases at J, with 10 bases between the two ends. In DNA form, the CDR3 reads TGTGCCAGCAGCTTAGCGGCGGCAGGCGCTTTCTTT. Translated, it gives CASSLAAAGAFF.

The chain is built from TRBV7-3 and TRBJ1-3; D unresolved. The V gene lost 6 bases and the J gene lost 2 bases, with 8 bases spanning the gap. The CDR3 consists of 13 residues. Germline V gene data show CDR1 as SGHTA and CDR2 as FQGTGA. Here the CDR3 DNA reads TGTGCCAGCAGTGGAGATGCTGGAAACACCATATATTTT. Amino acids: CASSGDAGNTIYF.

There are a few counts of this clonotype. The chain carries TRBV7-9 and TRBJ2-3; 8 bases agree with TRBD2. V was clipped by 4 bases and J by 7 bases; unmatched bases: 10. The CDR3 runs 15 residues. CDR1 is SEHNR and CDR2 is FQNEAQ in the germline V gene (reference sequence). For the CDR3, the DNA is TGTGCCAGCAGCTCCCAGCGGGGGCCACGCAATACGCAGTATTTT. Residues: CASSSQRGPRNTQYF.

The gene calls are TRBV18 and TRBJ1-1; unclear D gene. Germline-derived CDR1 and CDR2 are KGHSH and LQKENI. V shed 1 base and J shed 1 base, with 10 bases lying between them. This CDR3 is 15 amino acids long. The CDR3 DNA follows: TGTGCCAGCTCACCACGAGGGAATGCGAACACTGAAGCTTTCTTT. Protein product: CASSPRGNANTEAFF.

V is TRBV6-2 or TRBV6-3 and J is TRBJ2-7; D perhaps matches TRBD1 (6 bases). This CDR3 has 15 residues. Looked up from germline, CDR1 is MNHEY and CDR2 is SVGEGT. Trimming pared 6 bases from V and 4 bases from J, leaving 19 bases between. CDR3 sequence: CASSSGQYDLYEQYF. In DNA, the CDR3 is TGTGCCAGCAGCAGTGGACAGTATGATTTGTACGAGCAGTACTTC.

The rearrangement uses TRBV7-9 and TRBJ1-5; D is possibly TRBD1 (5 bases). Germline V lookup: CDR1 SEHNR, CDR2 FQNEAQ (reference sequence). The CDR3 is 16 amino acids. Trimming took 4 bases from V and 3 from J, leaving 16 bases between them. The CDR3 spells CASSSGLQGYNQPQHF. CDR3 coding DNA: TGTGCCAGCAGCTCCGGACTGCAGGGCTACAATCAGCCCCAGCATTTT. Full variable domain (rest looked up from reference TRBV7-9 and TRBJ1-5): DTGVSQNPRHKITKRGQNVTFRCDPISEHNRLYWYRQTLGQGPEFLTYFQNEAQLEKSRLLSDRFSAERPKGSFSTLEIQRTEQGDSAMYLCASSSGLQGYNQPQHFGDGTRLSIL.

The V and J genes are TRBV4-3 and TRBJ2-3, with D uncertain. The CDR3 loop spans 14 amino acids. V lost 0 bases, J lost 3 bases, and 7 bases lay in between. CDR1 and CDR2 from the germline V gene are LGHNA and YSLEER. The CDR3 DNA sequence: TGCGCCAGCAGCCAAGATTCGGGTACAGATACGCAGTATTTT. It yields the protein CASSQDSGTDTQYF.

This clonotype was recorded once. This may be a read error, as it is one base from a much larger clone. CDR3: CVSRQGGVLSGANVLTF. CDR3 DNA: TGTGTCAGCCGACAGGGCGGGGTACTCTCTGGGGCCAACGTCCTGACTTTC. This chain connects TRBV27 to TRBJ2-6; possibly TRBD1 for D (7 bases). Germline lookup yields CDR1 MNHEY and CDR2 SMNVEV (reference sequence). The CDR3 sequence is 17 residues long.

V usage is TRBV11-2 and J usage is TRBJ2-7; D is unclear. CDR1 and CDR2 from the germline V gene are SGHAT and FQNNGV. This CDR3 comprises 12 residues. The V and J ends lost 3 bases and 9 bases respectively, with 12 bases between them. CDR3 loop: CASSFEEIAQYV. DNA for the CDR3: TGTGCCAGCAGCTTTGAGGAAATCGCGCAGTACGTC.

This clonotype was seen a few times. V gene TRBV4-1 combines with J gene TRBJ1-5, with 9 bases identical to TRBD1. The CDR3 extends over 21 amino acids. In germline, CDR1 is MGHRA, CDR2 YSYEKL. Germline trimming cut 3 bases from V and 9 bases from J; bases unmatched to any gene: 27. CDR3 sequence reads: CASSHLQGEDRGYPPNWPQHF. CDR3 DNA: TGCGCCAGCAGCCATCTCCAAGGTGAGGACAGGGGTTACCCGCCTAACTGGCCCCAGCATTTT.

This clonotype was detected ten times or more. The chain is built from TRBV7-9 and TRBJ2-1; D possibly corresponds to TRBD2 (5 bases). Germline CDR1 reads SEHNR; CDR2 reads FQNEAQ (reference sequence). V lost 1 base to trimming and J lost 6 bases, with 13 bases between them. CDR3 size: 15 residues. CDR3 residues: CASSLVTPAGNEQFF. CDR3 nucleotide sequence: TGTGCCAGCAGCTTAGTAACTCCTGCGGGCAATGAGCAGTTCTTC.

This clonotype has just a few counts. The chain recombines TRBV6-5 with TRBJ2-7; D is unresolved. The CDR3 spans 13 residues. Trimming stripped 0 bases from V and 7 bases from J, with 10 bases between. Germline V gene lookup returns CDR1 MNHEY and CDR2 SVGAGI. The CDR3 reads CASSYSEVGEQYV. DNA for the CDR3: TGTGCCAGCAGTTACTCGGAAGTGGGTGAGCAGTACGTC.

The chain has TRBV9 and TRBJ2-3; 8 bases are shared with TRBD1. From germline, CDR1 is SGDLS and CDR2 YYNGEE. The CDR3 has 15 residues. Trimming removed 4 bases from V and 2 bases from J; junction bases left unmatched: 6. The CDR3 region is CASSSGRGHTDTQYF. CDR3 nucleotide sequence: TGTGCCAGCAGCTCAGGCAGGGGGCACACAGATACGCAGTATTTT.

Of note for this clonotype: Mismatch with germline at one junction end may stem from a read error. The V call is TRBV6-6, the J call TRBJ2-5, with a weak D call TRBD2 (5 bases). The germline V gene encodes CDR1 MNHNY and CDR2 SVGAGI (reference sequence). There are 13 residues in the CDR3. In nucleotides, the CDR3 is TGTACCAGCACAGTTGGGAGACAAGAGACCCAGTACTTC. Its protein is CTSTVGRQETQYF.

The chain has TRBV7-8 and TRBJ2-3; D is unclear. The CDR3 contains 13 residues. Germline V gives CDR1 SGHVS, CDR2 FQNEAQ. V was shortened by 10 bases and J by 1 base, with 12 bases between the two germline ends. CDR3 in amino acids: CANSSLRTDTQYF. As DNA, the CDR3 is TGTGCCAACAGTTCCCTCCGCACAGATACGCAGTATTTT.

This clonotype was seen only a few times. The rearrangement links TRBV5-1 to TRBJ1-6; tentatively, D is TRBD1 (5 bases). The V and J ends lost 0 bases and 3 bases respectively, with 10 bases between them. CDR3 length: 16 amino acids. The germline gives CDR1 SGHRS, CDR2 YFSETQ. The CDR3 region is CASSLGDGLYNSPLHF. The CDR3 nucleotides read TGCGCCAGCAGCTTGGGGGACGGCCTCTATAATTCACCCCTCCACTTT.